The 20 T cell receptor beta chains below were found in one sample sequenced in a study of T cells in Graves' hyperthyroidism and ophthalmopathy. RNA transcripts were the template for amplifying TCR beta CDR3 regions. The TCR CDR3 was amplified in a first-round RT-PCR using the HTBI primer set. Each CDR3 protein gets one entry after TCRdb re-called the multiplex PCR reads with MiXCR. The sample records 400,000 to 500,000 distinct CDR3 sequences, 13% to 15% being singletons. Source material: blood. The receptors shown here come from a woman between 18 and 29 years old with Graves' hyperthyroidism.

In the case of this clonotype: A clone one base away is much larger, so this may be a read error. The chain recombines TRBV13 with TRBJ2-3; 13 positions agree with TRBD2. The CDR3 has 17 residues. In germline, CDR1 is PRHDT, CDR2 FYEKMQ (reference sequence). CDR3 nucleotide sequence: TGTGTCAGCAGCTCCCTGGGACTAGCGGGACCGTCCGATACGCAGTATTTT. Translating gives CVSSSLGLAGPSDTQYF.

The V gene is TRBV20-1, the J gene TRBJ1-5; possibly TRBD1 for D (6 bases). CDR3 length: 13 amino acids. The V and J ends lost 3 bases and 5 bases respectively, with 11 bases between them. CDR1 DFQATT and CDR2 SNEGSKA come from the germline V gene (reference sequence). The CDR3 DNA reads as TGCAGTGCTAGGGGGGCGGGGGATCAGCCCCAGCATTTT. Translated, it gives CSARGAGDQPQHF.

Ten or more counts support this clonotype. V and J are TRBV7-2 and TRBJ2-1; the D is unclear. V lost 5 bases and J lost 8, with 22 bases in between. This CDR3 has 16 residues. Germline CDR1 and CDR2: SGHTA and FQGNSA. The chain's CDR3 is CASSQIGIEHVYEQFF. The CDR3 DNA reads as TGTGCCAGCAGCCAAATAGGTATCGAGCATGTGTATGAGCAGTTCTTC.

In the case of this clonotype: One junction end does not reproduce the germline sequence, and a read error may be involved. The gene calls are TRBV20-1 and TRBJ2-3, with D possibly being TRBD2 (5 bases). The CDR3 is 14 amino acids. Germline loops: CDR1 DFQATT, CDR2 SNEGSKA (reference sequence). This chain's CDR3 is CSTRERTSTDTQYF. CDR3 coding DNA: TGCAGTACTAGGGAGCGGACTAGCACAGATACGCAGTATTTT.

This clonotype was seen only once. The chain employs TRBV3-1 and TRBJ2-1, with 8 bases fitting TRBD2. Trimming removed 3 bases from V and 2 bases from J; junction bases left unmatched: 3. Germline V gives CDR1 LGHDT, CDR2 YNNKEL (reference sequence). This CDR3 has 15 amino acids. The CDR3 spells CASSQQAGAYNEQFF. The CDR3, as DNA: TGTGCCAGCAGCCAGCAAGCGGGAGCCTACAATGAGCAGTTCTTC.

This clonotype was counted many times. CDR3 sequence: CASTGGEYEQYV. CDR3 nucleotide sequence: TGTGCCAGCACTGGAGGTGAATACGAGCAGTACGTC. J is TRBJ2-7 and V is TRBV2, with D maybe TRBD2 (5 bases). The CDR3 runs 12 residues. Trimming left V 7 bases short and J 4 bases short, with 11 bases between. Germline V lookup: CDR1 SNHLY, CDR2 FYNNEI.

This clonotype was found many times. The J gene is TRBJ1-6, the V gene TRBV12-5; no firm D call. Germline CDR1 LGHNT, CDR2 FRNRAP. Trimming took off 2 bases at V and 10 bases at J, with 21 bases between the two ends. CDR3 length: 17 residues. CDR3 region: CASGLHLKGQWRSPLHF. CDR3 in DNA: TGTGCTAGTGGTTTGCATCTAAAAGGGCAGTGGCGGTCACCCCTCCACTTT.

This clonotype was seen repeatedly, ten times or more. V usage is TRBV11-3 and J usage is TRBJ2-5, with TRBD2 identical over 7 bases. The CDR3 runs 16 residues. Trimming took 1 base from V and 3 from J; bases not matched to a gene: 8. Germline V gene data show CDR1 as SGHNT and CDR2 as YENEEA. CDR3 amino acids: CASSLGPGGSKETQYF. CDR3 bases: TGTGCCAGCAGCTTAGGGCCCGGCGGGAGTAAAGAGACCCAGTACTTC.

The sample holds many counts of this clonotype. The rearrangement links TRBV6-2 or TRBV6-3 to TRBJ2-5; possible D gene TRBD2, 6 bases. V was trimmed by 8 bases and J by 3 bases, leaving 19 bases between them. The germline V gene encodes CDR1 MNHEY and CDR2 SVGEGT. CDR3 length equals 15 residues. Here the CDR3 reads CASLGKLAHKETQYF. The CDR3 DNA reads TGTGCCAGCCTCGGCAAGCTAGCGCACAAAGAGACCCAGTACTTC.

There are many counts of this clonotype. The chain couples TRBV11-3 to TRBJ2-7; tentatively, D is TRBD2 (5 bases). V gave up 2 bases and J gave up 4 bases, with 15 bases separating them. CDR3 length: 15 amino acids. Germline CDR1 SGHNT, CDR2 YENEEA. CDR3 region: CASSLNRGAGYEQYF. CDR3 in DNA: TGTGCCAGCAGCTTAAATCGAGGCGCGGGTTACGAGCAGTACTTC.

This clonotype turned up a few times. V and J are TRBV18 and TRBJ2-4; D unclear. Between the trimmed V and J ends, which lost 0 bases and 0 bases, there was a span of 9 bases. Germline V gives CDR1 KGHSH, CDR2 LQKENI. CDR3 length: 16 amino acids. CDR3 sequence: CASSPPLAVAKNIQYF. CDR3 nucleotide sequence: TGTGCCAGCTCACCACCATTAGCTGTAGCCAAAAACATTCAGTACTTC.

This clonotype was seen many times. The chain recombines TRBV7-2 with TRBJ2-7, with D tentatively TRBD1 or TRBD2 (6 bases each). Germline assignment: CDR1 SGHTA and CDR2 FQGNSA. CDR3 length equals 15 residues. Trimming took off 1 base at V and 3 bases at J, with 13 bases between the two ends. Written as DNA, the CDR3 is TGTGCCAGCAGCTTAGGCGGGACACCCGACTACGAGCAGTACGTC. Protein sequence: CASSLGGTPDYEQYV.

This clonotype occurred many times. The chain couples TRBV11-3 to TRBJ2-7; perhaps TRBD2 as D (5 bases). This CDR3 is built from 12 residues. The V gene's germline CDR1 is SGHNT and CDR2 YENEEA. V lost 5 bases and J lost 0, with 5 bases in between. The CDR3 protein is CASSEGSYEQYF. The CDR3 coding sequence is TGTGCCAGCAGCGAGGGCTCCTACGAGCAGTACTTC. The variable domain in full, with the rest retrieved from reference TRBV11-3 and TRBJ2-7, is EAGVVQSPRYKIIEKKQPVAFWCNPISGHNTLYWYLQNLGQGPELLIRYENEEAVDDSQLPKDRFSAERLKGVDSTLKIQPAELGDSAVYLCASSEGSYEQYFGPGTRLTVT.

At least ten counts were recorded for this clonotype. For the CDR3, the DNA is TGCGCCAGCAGCCCTAGAGGCCTAGCGTTAGAGACCCAGTACTTC. Translation: CASSPRGLALETQYF. The V call is TRBV4-1, the J call TRBJ2-5; TRBD2 is a possible D gene (6 bases). V lost 4 bases and J lost 4, with 16 bases in between. This CDR3 has 15 amino acids. Germline assignment: CDR1 MGHRA and CDR2 YSYEKL.

This clonotype appeared many times. The genes are TRBV3-1 and TRBJ1-2; tentative D call: TRBD1 (6 bases). Deletions cut 0 bases from V and 7 bases from J, with 12 bases between. The CDR3 sequence is 14 residues long. Germline lookup yields CDR1 LGHDT and CDR2 YNNKEL (reference sequence). CDR3 residues: CASSQDLEGGGYTF. In nucleotides, the CDR3 is TGTGCCAGCAGCCAAGATCTAGAAGGGGGTGGCTACACCTTC.

This clonotype was detected ten times or more. The chain has TRBV11-3 and TRBJ2-5; TRBD2 agrees at 12 bases. The CDR3 is 17 residues long. Looked up from germline, CDR1 is SGHNT and CDR2 is YENEEA. Germline trimming cut 3 bases from V and 1 base from J; bases unmatched to any gene: 6. The CDR3 is CASSFNRTSGVQETQYF. The CDR3 region has the DNA TGTGCCAGCAGCTTCAACCGGACTAGCGGGGTCCAAGAGACCCAGTACTTC. The variable domain in full, completed from reference TRBV11-3 and TRBJ2-5, reads EAGVVQSPRYKIIEKKQPVAFWCNPISGHNTLYWYLQNLGQGPELLIRYENEEAVDDSQLPKDRFSAERLKGVDSTLKIQPAELGDSAVYLCASSFNRTSGVQETQYFGPGTRLLVL.

The rearrangement joins TRBV9 to TRBJ1-1; no definite D call. V lost 0 bases and J lost 0, with 3 bases in between. CDR3 length: 13 residues. CDR1 and CDR2 from the germline V gene are SGDLS and YYNGEE. CDR3 sequence (DNA): TGTGCCAGCAGCGTAGAAATGAACACTGAAGCTTTCTTT. As protein: CASSVEMNTEAFF.

The chain recombines TRBV9 with TRBJ1-1; D is perhaps TRBD1 (5 bases). CDR3 size: 15 residues. The V gene's germline CDR1 is SGDLS and CDR2 YYNGEE. Trimming took 3 bases from V and 4 from J, leaving 16 bases between them. CDR3 nucleotide sequence: TGTGCCAGCAGCGGGGGGGGGGGAGCTTCCACTGAAGCTTTCTTT. This sequence encodes CASSGGGGASTEAFF.

This clonotype was seen many times. This sequence joins TRBV27 and TRBJ2-1, with 14 bases that match TRBD2. Germline V gives CDR1 MNHEY, CDR2 SMNVEV (reference sequence). V lost 2 bases, J lost 5 bases, and 8 bases stayed unmatched. This CDR3 is 18 amino acids long. The chain's CDR3 is CASSLMGLAGEKHNEQFF. The CDR3 nucleotides are TGTGCCAGCAGTTTAATGGGACTAGCGGGAGAAAAACACAATGAGCAGTTCTTC.

The J gene is TRBJ2-1, the V gene TRBV7-6; D perhaps matches TRBD2 (7 bases). This CDR3 spans 14 amino acids. In germline, CDR1 is SGHVS, CDR2 FNYEAQ. V lost 5 bases and J lost 7, with 15 bases in between. The CDR3 region has the DNA TGTGCCAGCAGCACGAGAGGGGGGGGAAATGAGCAGTTCTTC. This sequence encodes CASSTRGGGNEQFF.